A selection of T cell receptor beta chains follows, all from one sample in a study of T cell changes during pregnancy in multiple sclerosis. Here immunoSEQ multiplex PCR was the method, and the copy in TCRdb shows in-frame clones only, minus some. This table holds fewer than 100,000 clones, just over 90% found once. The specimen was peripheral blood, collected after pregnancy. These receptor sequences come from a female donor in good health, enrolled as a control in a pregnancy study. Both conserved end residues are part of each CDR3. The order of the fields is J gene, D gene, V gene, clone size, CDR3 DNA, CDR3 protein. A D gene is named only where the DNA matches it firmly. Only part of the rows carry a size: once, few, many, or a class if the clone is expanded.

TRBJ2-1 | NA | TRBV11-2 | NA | TGTGCCAGCAGCTTAGAGGCCCTAGTAGTGCGTGAGCAGTTCTTC | CASSLEALVVREQFF
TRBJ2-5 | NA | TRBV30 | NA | TGTGCCTGGGAGGAGAAGGCGACCCAGTACTTC | CAWEEKATQYF
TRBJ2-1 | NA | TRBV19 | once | TGTGCCAGTAGTTTAGTGTCGAGCTCCTACAATGAGCAGTTCTTC | CASSLVSSSYNEQFF
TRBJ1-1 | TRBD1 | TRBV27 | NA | TGTGCCAGCAGTTTCGACAGGGCCCTCACTGAAGCTTTCTTT | CASSFDRALTEAFF
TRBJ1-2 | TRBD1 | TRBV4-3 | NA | TGCGCCAGCAGCCAAGAAACTGAGACAGGGGGCTACACCTTC | CASSQETETGGYTF
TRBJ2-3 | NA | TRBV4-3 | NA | TGCGCCAGCAGCCAAGGGACTTCTCCCACAGATACGCAGTATTTT | CASSQGTSPTDTQYF
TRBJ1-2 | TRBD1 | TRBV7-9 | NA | TGTGCCAGCAGCTCGGATAGCCAGGGGGACTATGGCTACACCTTC | CASSSDSQGDYGYTF
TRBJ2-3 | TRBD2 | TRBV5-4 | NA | TGTGCCAGCAGCCCTAGACTAGCGGGCAGCACAGATACGCAGTATTTT | CASSPRLAGSTDTQYF
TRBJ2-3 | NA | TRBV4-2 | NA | TGTGCCAGCAGCCAAGATTCCTTAGATACAATGGGTGGGAGGCTTACGCAGTATTTT | CASSQDSLDTMGGRLTQYF
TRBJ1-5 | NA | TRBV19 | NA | TGTGCCAGTACCCCTCCGGCGGGGCATCAGCCCCAGCATTTT | CASTPPAGHQPQHF
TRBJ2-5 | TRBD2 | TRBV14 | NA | TGTGCCAGCAGCCAAGATGGGTCCAGCGGGAGTAGGAAGACCCAGTACTTC | CASSQDGSSGSRKTQYF
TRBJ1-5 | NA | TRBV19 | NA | TGTGCCAGTAGTTTCTTGGGCCTCGGTCAGCCCCAGCATTTT | CASSFLGLGQPQHF
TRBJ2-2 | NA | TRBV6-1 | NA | TGTGCCAGCAGCGGTCTCATGGACACCGGGGAGCTGTTTTTT | CASSGLMDTGELFF
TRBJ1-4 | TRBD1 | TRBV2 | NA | TGTGCCAGCAGAGAACAGGGGTATAATGAAAAACTGTTTTTT | CASREQGYNEKLFF
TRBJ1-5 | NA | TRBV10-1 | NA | TGCGCCCCCAGGGGTCAGGGTAATCAGCCCCAGCATTTT | CAPRGQGNQPQHF
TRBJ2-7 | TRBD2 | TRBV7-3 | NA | TGTGCCAGCAGCCCTGGGGCGGGAGGGCCCTTAGGGGAGCAGTACTTC | CASSPGAGGPLGEQYF
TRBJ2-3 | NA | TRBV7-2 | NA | TGTGCCAGCAGCTTAAGGACGGGGAGGACAGATACGCAGTATTTT | CASSLRTGRTDTQYF
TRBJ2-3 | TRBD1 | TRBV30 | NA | TGTGCCTGGGAGGACAGGGGGGCAGATACGCAGTATTTT | CAWEDRGADTQYF
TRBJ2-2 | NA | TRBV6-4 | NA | TGTGCCAGCAGTGACGCCCCGGAGACCGGGGAGCTGTTTTTT | CASSDAPETGELFF
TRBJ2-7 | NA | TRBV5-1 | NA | TGCGCCAGCACGTCTCTGCTCAGGGACGAGCAGTACTTC | CASTSLLRDEQYF
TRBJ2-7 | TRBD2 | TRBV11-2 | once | TGTGCCAGCAGCTTAGGCTCGGGAGGCCCACCGTCCTACGAGCAGTACTTC | CASSLGSGGPPSYEQYF
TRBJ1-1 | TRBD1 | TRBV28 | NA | TGTGCCAGCAGGTTCCGGGACAGATTGAACACTGAAGCTTTCTTT | CASRFRDRLNTEAFF
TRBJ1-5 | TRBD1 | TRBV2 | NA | TGTGCCAGCATGAGGGACAGGGACGGGAGTCAGCCCCAGCATTTT | CASMRDRDGSQPQHF
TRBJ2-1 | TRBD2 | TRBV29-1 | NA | TGCAGCGTCTCTAGCGGGGGAAACAATGAGCAGTTCTTC | CSVSSGGNNEQFF
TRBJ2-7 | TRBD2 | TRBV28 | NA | TGTGCCAGCAGTTTAACTAGCGGGAGATTCGAGCAGTACTTC | CASSLTSGRFEQYF
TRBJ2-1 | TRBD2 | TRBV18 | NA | TGTGCCAGCTCCTCCACGGGGTCGGGCGGGGGCTACAATGAGCAGTTCTTC | CASSSTGSGGGYNEQFF
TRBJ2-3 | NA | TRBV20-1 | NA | TGCAGTGCTAGTCTTACAGATACGCAGTATTTT | CSASLTDTQYF
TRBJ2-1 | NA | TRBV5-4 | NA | TGTGCCAGCAGCTTCGTAACTAAGACTAGGGCGAATGAGCAGTTCTTC | CASSFVTKTRANEQFF
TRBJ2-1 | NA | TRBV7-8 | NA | TGTGCCAGCTGTTTTTCGGGGACTGTTTACAATGAGCAGTTCTTC | CASCFSGTVYNEQFF
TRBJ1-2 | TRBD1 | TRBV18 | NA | TGTGCCAGCTCACCTCAATCCGGGACAGGACATGGCTACACCTTC | CASSPQSGTGHGYTF
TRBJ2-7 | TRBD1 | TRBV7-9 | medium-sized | TGTGCCAGCAGCGCGTCCGGGACAGGGTGGGACGAGCAGTACTTC | CASSASGTGWDEQYF
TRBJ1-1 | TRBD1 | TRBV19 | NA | TGTGCCAGTCTGAACAGGGGACAATCCGACACTGAAGCTTTCTTT | CASLNRGQSDTEAFF
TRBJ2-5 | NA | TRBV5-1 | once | TGCGCCAGCAGCGATCGCCGACAGAAGTACCAAGAGACCCAGTACTTC | CASSDRRQKYQETQYF
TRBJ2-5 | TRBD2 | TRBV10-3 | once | TGTGCCATCAGTGAGTCAGCGGGAGGGAGAGAGACCCAGTACTTC | CAISESAGGRETQYF
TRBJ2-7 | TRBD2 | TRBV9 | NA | TGTGCCAGCAGCGTAGTGACTAGCGGGGGGGCGTTTCCCCCCTTCTACGAGCAGTACTTC | CASSVVTSGGAFPPFYEQYF
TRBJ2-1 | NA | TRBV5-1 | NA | TGCGCCAGCAAGGAGGACGAAGGCGGATACAATGAGCAGTTCTTC | CASKEDEGGYNEQFF
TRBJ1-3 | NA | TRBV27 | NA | TGTGCCAGCAGCGCTTACCGGGACACTGGAAACACCATATATTTT | CASSAYRDTGNTIYF
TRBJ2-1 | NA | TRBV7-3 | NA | TGTGCCAGCAGCTTATTGTTCAGTCACAATGAGCAGTTCTTC | CASSLLFSHNEQFF
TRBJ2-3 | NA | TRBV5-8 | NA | TGTGCCAGCAGCTTGCTTACTAGCACAGATACGCAGTATTTT | CASSLLTSTDTQYF
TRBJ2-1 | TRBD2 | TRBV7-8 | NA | TGTGCCAGCAGCCCGGGACTAGCGGGGGGGCAGTTCTTC | CASSPGLAGGQFF
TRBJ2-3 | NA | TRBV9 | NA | TGTGCCAGCAGCGTAGCTCCGGCGGGATACGATACGCAGTATTTT | CASSVAPAGYDTQYF
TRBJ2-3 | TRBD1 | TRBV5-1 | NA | TGCGCCAGCACTCCTTTCAGGGGGACAGATACGCAGTATTTT | CASTPFRGTDTQYF
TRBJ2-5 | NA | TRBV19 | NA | TGTGCCAGTAGTATAGAAACAAGTCAGACCCAGTACTTC | CASSIETSQTQYF
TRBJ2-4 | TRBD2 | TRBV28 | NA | TGTGCCAGCGCTCCGGCTAGCGGGAGGGTAAGTCCGACCCTAGCCAAAAACATTCAGTACTTC | CASAPASGRVSPTLAKNIQYF
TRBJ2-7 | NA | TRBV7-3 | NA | TGTGCCAGCAGCTTACTCCCGGGATCCTACGAGCAGTACTTC | CASSLLPGSYEQYF
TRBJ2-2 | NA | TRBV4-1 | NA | TGCGCCAGCAGCCAGTCGGGATTGACTAGTACGGGGGAGCTGTTTTTT | CASSQSGLTSTGELFF
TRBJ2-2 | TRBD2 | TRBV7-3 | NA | TGTGCCAGCAGCTTAGCTCCTAGCGGGAGAAGGACCGGGGAGCTGTTTTTT | CASSLAPSGRRTGELFF
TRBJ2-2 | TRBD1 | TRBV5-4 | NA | TGTGCCAGCAGCTTGGTTGGGACAGGGGATTACACCGGGGAGCTGTTTTTT | CASSLVGTGDYTGELFF
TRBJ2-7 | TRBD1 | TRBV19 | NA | TGTGCCAGTAGTATAGGGACAGGGGCCATCTACGAGCAGTACTTC | CASSIGTGAIYEQYF
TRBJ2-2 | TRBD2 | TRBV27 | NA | TGTGCCAGCAGACTAGCGGGGGGGACCGGGGAGCTGTTTTTT | CASRLAGGTGELFF
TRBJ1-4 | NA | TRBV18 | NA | TGTGCCAGCTCTGAACTAGGATACAATGAAAAACTGTTTTTT | CASSELGYNEKLFF
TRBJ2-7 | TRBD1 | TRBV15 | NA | TGTGCCACACAGGGGGTTCGGTCCTACGAGCAGTACTTC | CATQGVRSYEQYF
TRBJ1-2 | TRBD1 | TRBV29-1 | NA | TGCAGCGTTGAAGACGGTGGAGGGGGCGCGGGGGGCTACACCTTC | CSVEDGGGGAGGYTF
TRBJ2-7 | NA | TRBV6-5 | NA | TGTGCCAGCAGTTTCCAGGGGGGAGACGAGCAGTACTTC | CASSFQGGDEQYF
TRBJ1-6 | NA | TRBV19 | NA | TGTGCCAGTAGTCTAGCCGGGAATTCACCCCTCCACTTT | CASSLAGNSPLHF
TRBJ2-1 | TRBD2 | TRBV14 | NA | TGTGCCAGCAGCCTACATTTGGCGGGAGGGCCTGACAATGAGCAGTTCTTC | CASSLHLAGGPDNEQFF
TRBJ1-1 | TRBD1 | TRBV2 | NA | TGTGCCAGCACTCGGGACAGGGAGGCTGAAGCTTTCTTT | CASTRDREAEAFF
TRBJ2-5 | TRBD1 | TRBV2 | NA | TGTGCCAGCAGTCCCCGGGACAGGCATAAAGAGACCCAGTACTTC | CASSPRDRHKETQYF
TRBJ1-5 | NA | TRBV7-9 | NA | TGTGCCAGCAGCTCAGGGATCGATCAGCCCCAGCATTTT | CASSSGIDQPQHF